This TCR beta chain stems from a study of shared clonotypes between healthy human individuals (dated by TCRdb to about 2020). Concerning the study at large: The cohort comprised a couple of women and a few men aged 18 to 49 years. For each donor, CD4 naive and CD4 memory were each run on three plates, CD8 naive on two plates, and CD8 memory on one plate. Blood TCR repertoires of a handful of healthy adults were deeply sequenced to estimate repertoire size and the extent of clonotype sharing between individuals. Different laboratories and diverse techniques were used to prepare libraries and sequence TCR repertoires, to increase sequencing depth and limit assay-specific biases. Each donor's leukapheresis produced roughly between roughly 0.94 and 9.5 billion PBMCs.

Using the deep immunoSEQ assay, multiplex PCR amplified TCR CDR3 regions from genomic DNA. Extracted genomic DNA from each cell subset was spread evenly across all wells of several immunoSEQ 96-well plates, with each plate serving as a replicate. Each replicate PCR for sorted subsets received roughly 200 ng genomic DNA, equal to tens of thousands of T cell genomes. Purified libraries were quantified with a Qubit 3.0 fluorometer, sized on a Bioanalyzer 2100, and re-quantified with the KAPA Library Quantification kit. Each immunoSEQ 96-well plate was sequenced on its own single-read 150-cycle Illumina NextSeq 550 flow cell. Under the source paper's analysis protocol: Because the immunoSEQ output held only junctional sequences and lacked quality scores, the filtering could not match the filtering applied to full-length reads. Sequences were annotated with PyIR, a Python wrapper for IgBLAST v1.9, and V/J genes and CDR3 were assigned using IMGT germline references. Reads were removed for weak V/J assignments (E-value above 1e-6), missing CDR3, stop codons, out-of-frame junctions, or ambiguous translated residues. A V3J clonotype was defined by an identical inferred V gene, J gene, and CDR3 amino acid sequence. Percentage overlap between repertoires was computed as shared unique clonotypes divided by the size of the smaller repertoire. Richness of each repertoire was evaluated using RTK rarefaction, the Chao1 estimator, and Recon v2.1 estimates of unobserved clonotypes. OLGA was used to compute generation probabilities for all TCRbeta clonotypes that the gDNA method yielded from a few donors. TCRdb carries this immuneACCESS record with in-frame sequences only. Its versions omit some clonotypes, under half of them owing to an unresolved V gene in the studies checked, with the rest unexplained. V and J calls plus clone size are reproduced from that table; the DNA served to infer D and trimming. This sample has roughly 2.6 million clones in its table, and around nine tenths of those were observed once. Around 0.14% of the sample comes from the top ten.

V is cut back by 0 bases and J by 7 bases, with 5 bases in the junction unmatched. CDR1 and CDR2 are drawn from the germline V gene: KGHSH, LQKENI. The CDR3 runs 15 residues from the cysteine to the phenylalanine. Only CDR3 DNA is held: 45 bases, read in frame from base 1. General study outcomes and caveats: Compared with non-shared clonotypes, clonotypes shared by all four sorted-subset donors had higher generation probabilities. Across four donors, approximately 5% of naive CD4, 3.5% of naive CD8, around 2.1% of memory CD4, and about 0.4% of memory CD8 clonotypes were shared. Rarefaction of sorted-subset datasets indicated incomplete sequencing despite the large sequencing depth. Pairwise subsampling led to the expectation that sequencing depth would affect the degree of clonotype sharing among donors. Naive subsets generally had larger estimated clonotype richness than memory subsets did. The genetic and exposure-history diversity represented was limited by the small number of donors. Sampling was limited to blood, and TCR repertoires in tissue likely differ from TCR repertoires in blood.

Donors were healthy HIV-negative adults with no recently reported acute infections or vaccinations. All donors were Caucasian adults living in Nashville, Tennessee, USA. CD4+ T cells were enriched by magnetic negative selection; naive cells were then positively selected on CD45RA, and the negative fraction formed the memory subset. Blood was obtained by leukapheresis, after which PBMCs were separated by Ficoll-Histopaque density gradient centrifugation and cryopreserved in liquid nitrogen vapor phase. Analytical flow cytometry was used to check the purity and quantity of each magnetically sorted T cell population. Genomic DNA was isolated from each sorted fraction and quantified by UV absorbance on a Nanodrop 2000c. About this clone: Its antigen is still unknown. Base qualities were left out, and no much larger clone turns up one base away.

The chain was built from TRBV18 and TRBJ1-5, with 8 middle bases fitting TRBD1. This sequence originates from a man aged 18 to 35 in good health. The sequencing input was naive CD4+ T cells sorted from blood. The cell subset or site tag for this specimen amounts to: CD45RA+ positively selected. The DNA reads TGTGCCAGCTCACCACCCCCAGGGGGCTACCAGCCCCAGCATTTT. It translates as CASSPPPGGYQPQHF.